The clone carrying this TCR beta chain was detected only a few times. Its antigen remains unidentified. The sample originates from a study of OX40 agonist ivuxolimab in advanced cancers. Study summary: The patients received ivuxolimab by intravenous route every 2 weeks at 0.01 to 10 mg/kg. Study-wide results and limits: Expansion of clones was among the lowest in partial responders at 0.1-3.0 mg/kg. Averaged across samples, CD8+ T cells carried more expanded clones than CD4+ did.

CDR1 and CDR2 (germline): SGHNT, YYREEE (reference sequence). V was pared by 3 bases and J by 4 bases, with 15 bases between. The CDR3 spans 15 residues. Profiled with immunoSEQ multiplex PCR; TCRdb holds only in-frame clones, not every one. The sample shows tens of thousands of clones, 84% of them seen only once. Here the sequenced sample was CD4+ or CD8+ T cells sorted from blood, taken in a trial of the OX40 agonist ivuxolimab. The chain couples TRBV5-4 to TRBJ2-3, with D perhaps TRBD2 (6 bases). The sequence came from an adult with an advanced solid tumor such as melanoma, head and neck, liver or kidney cancer. The DNA for the CDR3 is TGTGCCAGCAGCTGGGGGGAGCCCAGGGCAGATACGCAGTATTTT. Its translation: CASSWGEPRADTQYF.